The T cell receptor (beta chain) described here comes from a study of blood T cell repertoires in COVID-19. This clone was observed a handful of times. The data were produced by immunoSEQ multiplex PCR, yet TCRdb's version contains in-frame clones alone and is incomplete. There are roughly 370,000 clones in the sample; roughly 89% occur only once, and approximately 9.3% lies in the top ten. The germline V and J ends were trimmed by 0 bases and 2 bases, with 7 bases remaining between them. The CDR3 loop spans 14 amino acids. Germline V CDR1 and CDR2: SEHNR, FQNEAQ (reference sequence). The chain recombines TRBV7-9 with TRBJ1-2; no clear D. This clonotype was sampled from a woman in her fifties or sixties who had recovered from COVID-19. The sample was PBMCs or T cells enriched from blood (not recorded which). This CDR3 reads CASSLASSNYGYTF. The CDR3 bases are TGTGCCAGCAGCTTAGCGTCTTCCAACTATGGCTACACCTTC.